These T cell receptor beta chains were read from a single sample in a study of blood T cell repertoires in COVID-19. Assay used: immunoSEQ multiplex PCR; TCRdb lists only in-frame clones, some missing. Found here are about 170,000 clones, around 90% of them singletons; the top ten hold over 2%. Sequenced input: peripheral blood. The receptors shown here come from a man between 50 and 59 years old who had recovered from COVID-19. The conserved cysteine and the conserved F or W are not part of the CDR3 here. The D gene is left open where the match is weak.

D gene | V gene | CDR3 protein
TRBD2 | TRBV27 | ASSLTSGSAGELF
. | TRBV7-2 | ASSEAPGDYEQY
. | TRBV10-1 | ASSEDGFYGYT
. | TRBV13 | ASSLDLSDTQY
TRBD2 | TRBV5-1 | ASRTSATYTDTQY
TRBD2 | TRBV11-2 | ASSTRTSGVGPETQY
. | TRBV7-9 | ASGPGEAKNIQY
. | TRBV27 | ASSLRGFPPHEQY
. | TRBV3-1/TRBV3-2 | ASSLKTATNYGYT
TRBD2 | TRBV7-7 | ASSASTGTSGSSEQF
. | TRBV4-1 | ASSQLAAEAF
TRBD2 | TRBV2 | ASSATSGRAYEQY
. | TRBV23-1 | AVQGIGNTIY
. | TRBV6-5 | ASRSTAMLNTEAF
TRBD1 | TRBV6-5 | ASSYLGQGGADTQY
. | TRBV5-4 | ASSLEGGLEAF
TRBD1 | TRBV14 | ASSHGTGGSYEQY
. | TRBV6-5 | ASSYAGEGTEAF
TRBD1 | TRBV3-1/TRBV3-2 | ASRPTGGEHGYT
. | TRBV12-3/TRBV12-4 | ASSSTRYGYT
. | TRBV6-5 | ASSPRTPPYEQY
TRBD1 | TRBV30 | AWSVGQGAQGYT
TRBD1 | TRBV12-5 | ASGLAGTGIGYT
. | TRBV7-2 | ASSFSQGLGQPQH
TRBD1 | TRBV7-3 | ASSISGGGYGYT
TRBD1 | TRBV27 | ASSTIIGGSTDTQY
TRBD1 | TRBV19 | ASSMGQGGVRVWNQPQH
. | TRBV7-2 | ASSLGLRVQETQY
. | TRBV12-3/TRBV12-4 | ASSLLQAAEAF
TRBD2 | TRBV19 | ASSIYGRGETQY
. | TRBV29-1 | SAVADSTDTQY
. | TRBV5-6 | ASSLGHQYQETQY
. | TRBV5-1 | ASSLAGGTYNEQF
TRBD2 | TRBV6-2/TRBV6-3 | ASSLSGINTGELF
TRBD1 | TRBV15 | ATSRLYGTEIYEQY
TRBD2 | TRBV5-1 | ASRGLAGSYNEQF
TRBD1 | TRBV5-4 | ASSVDRDRVAF
. | TRBV6-2/TRBV6-3 | ASSYISKGWAGYEQY